This TCR beta chain was obtained from a study of blood T cell repertoires in COVID-19. Trimming pared 8 bases from V and 7 bases from J, leaving 12 bases between. Germline V gene data show CDR1 as LNHDA and CDR2 as SQIVND (reference sequence). This CDR3 has 12 residues. Sequencing used immunoSEQ multiplex PCR; TCRdb keeps in-frame clones, though not all of them. The sample consists of 35,000 to 40,000 clones, about 87% of them appearing once. This chain links TRBV19 with TRBJ2-1, with D maybe TRBD2 (6 bases). This TCR derives from a human donor in a cohort sampled during active COVID-19. Sequenced sample: peripheral blood. CDR3 in amino acids: CASGGLGNEQFF. In nucleotides, the CDR3 is TGTGCCAGTGGGGGGTTGGGGAATGAGCAGTTCTTC.